The rows below give T cell receptor beta chains drawn from one sample of a study of shared clonotypes between healthy human individuals. Data came from immunoSEQ multiplex PCR; TCRdb stores just in-frame clones and leaves some out. The sample lists over a million clones, about 96% occurring once. Sequences were obtained from naive CD4+ T cells sorted from blood. The receptors derive from a man aged 30 to 45 in good health. Each CDR3 is given with its conserved first and last residue. Each record gives: D gene, J gene, clone size, V gene, CDR3 protein, CDR3 DNA. The D gene is left open where the match is weak. Not every row has a clone size; where given, it reads once, few, many or a size class.

d_call: .
j_call: TRBJ2-7
clone_size: .
v_call: TRBV30
cdr3_aa: CAWRTMVSYEQYF
cdr3_nt: TGTGCCTGGAGGACTATGGTCTCCTACGAGCAGTACTTC

d_call: .
j_call: TRBJ1-2
clone_size: once
v_call: TRBV29-1
cdr3_aa: CRAGQTPDYTF
cdr3_nt: TGCAGAGCGGGGCAGACTCCAGACTACACCTTC

d_call: .
j_call: TRBJ2-1
clone_size: .
v_call: TRBV10-3
cdr3_aa: CAISERESSYNEQFF
cdr3_nt: TGTGCCATCAGTGAGCGGGAGTCGAGCTACAATGAGCAGTTCTTC

d_call: .
j_call: TRBJ2-3
clone_size: .
v_call: TRBV14
cdr3_aa: CASSQDNRLLGRAVWQYF
cdr3_nt: TGTGCCAGCAGCCAAGACAACAGGCTGCTCGGGCGGGCAGTTTGGCAGTATTTT

d_call: .
j_call: TRBJ1-1
clone_size: .
v_call: TRBV7-9
cdr3_aa: CASSLERGAFF
cdr3_nt: TGTGCCAGCAGCCTCGAGCGGGGGGCTTTCTTT

d_call: TRBD2
j_call: TRBJ2-1
clone_size: .
v_call: TRBV19
cdr3_aa: CASSRSSGMVGNEQFF
cdr3_nt: TGTGCCAGTAGTAGGTCTAGCGGGATGGTGGGCAATGAGCAGTTCTTC

d_call: TRBD2
j_call: TRBJ2-2
clone_size: .
v_call: TRBV5-6
cdr3_aa: CASSLLLAGEPNTGELFF
cdr3_nt: TGTGCCAGCAGCTTGCTGCTAGCGGGGGAGCCGAACACCGGGGAGCTGTTTTTT

d_call: TRBD2
j_call: TRBJ2-1
clone_size: .
v_call: TRBV7-2
cdr3_aa: CASSGSGRGGGEQFF
cdr3_nt: TGTGCCAGCAGCGGTAGCGGGAGGGGTGGCGGAGAGCAGTTCTTC

d_call: TRBD2
j_call: TRBJ2-2
clone_size: .
v_call: TRBV9
cdr3_aa: CASSPRTSRDTGELFF
cdr3_nt: TGTGCCAGCAGCCCTCGGACTAGCAGAGATACCGGGGAGCTGTTTTTT

d_call: TRBD1
j_call: TRBJ1-2
clone_size: .
v_call: TRBV6-5
cdr3_aa: CASSRTGTGGGYTF
cdr3_nt: TGTGCCAGCAGCCGGACCGGGACAGGTGGCGGCTACACCTTC

d_call: TRBD2
j_call: TRBJ2-5
clone_size: .
v_call: TRBV4-1
cdr3_aa: CASSQGGTSGRAGETQYF
cdr3_nt: TGCGCCAGCAGCCAAGGGGGGACTAGCGGGAGGGCCGGAGAGACCCAGTACTTC

d_call: .
j_call: TRBJ1-3
clone_size: .
v_call: TRBV18
cdr3_aa: CASSLDRSSGNTIYF
cdr3_nt: TGTGCCAGCTCACTCGACAGGAGCTCTGGAAACACCATATATTTT

d_call: TRBD2
j_call: TRBJ2-3
clone_size: .
v_call: TRBV27
cdr3_aa: CASSRFTSGRASPTDTQYF
cdr3_nt: TGTGCCAGCAGCCGATTCACTAGCGGGAGGGCATCACCCACAGATACGCAGTATTTT

d_call: TRBD2
j_call: TRBJ2-2
clone_size: .
v_call: TRBV6-4
cdr3_aa: CASSELAGAGELFF
cdr3_nt: TGTGCCAGCAGTGAACTAGCGGGAGCGGGGGAGCTGTTTTTT

d_call: TRBD1
j_call: TRBJ2-4
clone_size: .
v_call: TRBV7-2
cdr3_aa: CASSSPGTGGSLSF
cdr3_nt: TGTGCCAGCAGCTCACCCGGGACAGGGGGCTCTCTGTCTTTC

d_call: .
j_call: TRBJ2-3
clone_size: .
v_call: TRBV28
cdr3_aa: CASNTVYSYEDTQYF
cdr3_nt: TGTGCCAGCAACACAGTTTATAGTTATGAGGATACGCAGTATTTT

d_call: .
j_call: TRBJ2-7
clone_size: .
v_call: TRBV7-9
cdr3_aa: CASSSPESYEQYF
cdr3_nt: TGTGCCAGCAGCTCCCCAGAGAGCTACGAGCAGTACTTC

d_call: TRBD1
j_call: TRBJ2-7
clone_size: once
v_call: TRBV5-1
cdr3_aa: CASSFDRDRYYEQYF
cdr3_nt: TGCGCCAGCAGCTTTGACCGGGACAGGTACTACGAGCAGTACTTC

d_call: TRBD1
j_call: TRBJ1-1
clone_size: .
v_call: TRBV6-5
cdr3_aa: CASKRQGAGAFF
cdr3_nt: TGTGCCAGCAAACGACAGGGGGCTGGAGCTTTCTTT

d_call: .
j_call: TRBJ2-2
clone_size: .
v_call: TRBV15
cdr3_aa: CATSSPGLTGELFF
cdr3_nt: TGTGCCACCAGCAGCCCAGGGTTAACCGGGGAGCTGTTTTTT

d_call: TRBD2
j_call: TRBJ2-1
clone_size: .
v_call: TRBV9
cdr3_aa: CASSSPGTSSYNEQFF
cdr3_nt: TGTGCCAGCAGCTCCCCCGGGACTAGCTCCTACAATGAGCAGTTCTTC

d_call: .
j_call: TRBJ1-4
clone_size: .
v_call: TRBV2
cdr3_aa: CASMVRAGLTNEKLFF
cdr3_nt: TGTGCCAGCATGGTTAGGGCCGGGCTCACTAATGAAAAACTGTTTTTT

d_call: TRBD1
j_call: TRBJ1-1
clone_size: .
v_call: TRBV6-6
cdr3_aa: CASTTGTGFTEAFF
cdr3_nt: TGTGCCAGCACCACCGGGACAGGGTTCACTGAAGCTTTCTTT

d_call: .
j_call: TRBJ2-7
clone_size: .
v_call: TRBV27
cdr3_aa: CASSFRGEQYF
cdr3_nt: TGTGCCAGCAGTTTTAGGGGGGAGCAGTACTTC

d_call: TRBD2
j_call: TRBJ2-1
clone_size: .
v_call: TRBV19
cdr3_aa: CASTGGLAAYNEQFF
cdr3_nt: TGTGCCAGCACGGGCGGACTAGCGGCCTACAATGAGCAGTTCTTC

d_call: TRBD2
j_call: TRBJ2-7
clone_size: .
v_call: TRBV14
cdr3_aa: CASSLTSGSFEQYF
cdr3_nt: TGTGCCAGCAGCCTGACTAGCGGGAGTTTCGAGCAGTACTTC

d_call: TRBD2
j_call: TRBJ2-3
clone_size: .
v_call: TRBV10-3
cdr3_aa: CAITETAGVTDTQYF
cdr3_nt: TGTGCCATCACCGAAACAGCGGGAGTAACAGATACGCAGTATTTT

d_call: TRBD2
j_call: TRBJ2-1
clone_size: .
v_call: TRBV5-1
cdr3_aa: CASSPVPGLAGGRTYNEQFF
cdr3_nt: TGCGCCAGCAGCCCAGTGCCAGGACTAGCGGGAGGAAGGACCTACAATGAGCAGTTCTTC

d_call: TRBD1
j_call: TRBJ2-6
clone_size: .
v_call: TRBV11-2
cdr3_aa: CASSLTTGGSGANVLTF
cdr3_nt: TGTGCCAGCAGCTTAACCACAGGGGGCTCTGGGGCCAACGTCCTGACTTTC

d_call: .
j_call: TRBJ2-7
clone_size: .
v_call: TRBV27
cdr3_aa: CASSLQGWGEQYF
cdr3_nt: TGTGCCAGCAGCCTGCAGGGATGGGGTGAGCAGTACTTC

d_call: TRBD2
j_call: TRBJ2-3
clone_size: once
v_call: TRBV5-4
cdr3_aa: CASSLKSGGPWGDTQYF
cdr3_nt: TGTGCCAGCAGCTTGAAATCGGGAGGGCCTTGGGGAGATACGCAGTATTTT

d_call: .
j_call: TRBJ2-2
clone_size: .
v_call: TRBV27
cdr3_aa: CASSYISGELFF
cdr3_nt: TGTGCCAGCAGCTATATATCCGGGGAGCTGTTTTTT

d_call: .
j_call: TRBJ2-3
clone_size: .
v_call: TRBV15
cdr3_aa: CATSREGLTTDTQYF
cdr3_nt: TGTGCCACCAGCAGAGAAGGCCTAACCACAGATACGCAGTATTTT

d_call: .
j_call: TRBJ2-1
clone_size: .
v_call: TRBV7-2
cdr3_aa: CASSLAGAPYNEQFF
cdr3_nt: TGTGCCAGCAGCTTAGCGGGAGCCCCCTACAATGAGCAGTTCTTC

d_call: TRBD1
j_call: TRBJ2-3
clone_size: .
v_call: TRBV10-1
cdr3_aa: CASSVDRGAYTQYF
cdr3_nt: TGCGCCAGCAGTGTGGACAGGGGGGCCTATACGCAGTATTTT

d_call: .
j_call: TRBJ1-5
clone_size: few
v_call: TRBV6-5
cdr3_aa: CASRRQAYSNQPQHF
cdr3_nt: TGTGCCAGCAGACGACAGGCCTATAGCAATCAGCCCCAGCATTTT

d_call: .
j_call: TRBJ2-5
clone_size: .
v_call: TRBV2
cdr3_aa: CASIDPRQGGQTQYF
cdr3_nt: TGTGCCAGCATCGACCCTCGGCAGGGCGGGCAGACCCAGTACTTC

d_call: .
j_call: TRBJ2-7
clone_size: .
v_call: TRBV7-2
cdr3_aa: CASSLASPRRDEQYF
cdr3_nt: TGTGCCAGCAGCTTAGCCAGCCCCCGAAGGGACGAGCAGTACTTC

d_call: .
j_call: TRBJ2-2
clone_size: .
v_call: TRBV9
cdr3_aa: CASSVGRGINTGELFF
cdr3_nt: TGTGCCAGCAGCGTAGGTAGAGGCATTAACACCGGGGAGCTGTTTTTT

d_call: .
j_call: TRBJ1-2
clone_size: .
v_call: TRBV4-1
cdr3_aa: CASSQDTRGVVNGYTF
cdr3_nt: TGCGCCAGCAGCCAAGATACGAGAGGGGTGGTAAATGGCTACACCTTC

d_call: .
j_call: TRBJ1-5
clone_size: .
v_call: TRBV7-2
cdr3_aa: CASSLYGGSQPQHF
cdr3_nt: TGTGCCAGCAGCTTATATGGGGGTAGCCAGCCCCAGCATTTT

d_call: .
j_call: TRBJ2-1
clone_size: .
v_call: TRBV18
cdr3_aa: CASSPGGPVRFF
cdr3_nt: TGTGCCAGCTCACCAGGTGGACCTGTACGGTTCTTC

d_call: TRBD1
j_call: TRBJ2-3
clone_size: .
v_call: TRBV5-1
cdr3_aa: CASSSSGTGSDTQYF
cdr3_nt: TGCGCCAGCAGCTCCTCCGGGACAGGGTCAGATACGCAGTATTTT

d_call: TRBD1
j_call: TRBJ2-2
clone_size: .
v_call: TRBV5-1
cdr3_aa: CASSERQGGGGELFF
cdr3_nt: TGCGCCAGCAGCGAAAGACAGGGTGGCGGCGGGGAGCTGTTTTTT

d_call: .
j_call: TRBJ2-7
clone_size: .
v_call: TRBV18
cdr3_aa: CASSPGTARPYEQYF
cdr3_nt: TGTGCCAGCTCACCCGGGACTGCCAGACCCTACGAGCAGTACTTC

d_call: .
j_call: TRBJ2-2
clone_size: .
v_call: TRBV11-2
cdr3_aa: CASSPAGELFF
cdr3_nt: TGTGCCAGCAGCCCCGCTGGGGAGCTGTTTTTT

d_call: .
j_call: TRBJ1-1
clone_size: .
v_call: TRBV5-4
cdr3_aa: CASSPYQGKNTEAFF
cdr3_nt: TGTGCCAGCAGCCCCTACCAGGGGAAGAACACTGAAGCTTTCTTT

d_call: .
j_call: TRBJ2-5
clone_size: .
v_call: TRBV5-4
cdr3_aa: CASSRPGRRMQETQYF
cdr3_nt: TGTGCCAGCAGCCGGCCGGGACGCAGGATGCAAGAGACCCAGTACTTC

d_call: TRBD2
j_call: TRBJ2-7
clone_size: .
v_call: TRBV27
cdr3_aa: CASSLSWGGYSYEQYF
cdr3_nt: TGTGCCAGCAGTTTATCGTGGGGGGGGTACTCCTACGAGCAGTACTTC

d_call: .
j_call: TRBJ2-3
clone_size: .
v_call: TRBV2
cdr3_aa: CASATDPSTDTQYF
cdr3_nt: TGTGCCAGTGCAACGGACCCTAGCACAGATACGCAGTATTTT

d_call: .
j_call: TRBJ2-6
clone_size: .
v_call: TRBV9
cdr3_aa: CASSVAGSGANVLTF
cdr3_nt: TGTGCCAGCAGCGTAGCAGGCTCTGGGGCCAACGTCCTGACTTTC

d_call: .
j_call: TRBJ1-2
clone_size: .
v_call: TRBV7-2
cdr3_aa: CASSPGPTQNYGYTF
cdr3_nt: TGTGCCAGCAGCCCCGGCCCCACGCAAAACTATGGCTACACCTTC

d_call: TRBD2
j_call: TRBJ2-7
clone_size: .
v_call: TRBV7-8
cdr3_aa: CASSPTGLAGGYEQYF
cdr3_nt: TGTGCCAGCAGCCCCACAGGACTAGCGGGAGGCTACGAGCAGTACTTC

d_call: TRBD2
j_call: TRBJ2-1
clone_size: .
v_call: TRBV2
cdr3_aa: CASSETSGGAEQFF
cdr3_nt: TGTGCCAGCAGTGAGACTAGCGGGGGGGCTGAGCAGTTCTTC